This T cell receptor (beta chain) was obtained from a study of response to subunit inactivated influenza vaccine (dated by TCRdb to the late 2010s). Broadly, across the study: Deep quantitative T cell receptor repertoire profiling was used in the study to track responses to a trivalent subunit inactivated influenza vaccine. The study at large found these results: The authors suggested that each seasonal influenza vaccination may recruit only a limited number of new T cells.

Libraries were prepared through RT-PCR. Sequencing was performed on an Illumina HiSeq 2500. In-frame beta chains were kept once TCRdb had trimmed the public reads at Q25 with fastp and called clones with MiXCR. Rows matching on CDR3 protein sequence are summarized as one entry with the most common DNA and genes. This sample lists over 750,000 distinct CDR3 sequences; 21% were detected once. The ten largest clones represent approximately 10% of the sample. Regarding this clonotype: The antigen it recognizes is unknown. Base qualities were left out, and no much larger clone turns up one base away.

The V and J ends are trimmed by 1 base and 0 bases, leaving 9 bases between them. The CDR3 has 15 amino acids, counting the end cysteine and phenylalanine. The retained sequence is limited to the CDR3, 45 bases, with the frame set at the first base. Here the chain combines TRBV12-3 or TRBV12-4 and TRBJ1-1; the D gene cannot be resolved reliably. The receptor was isolated from a man in his fifties who received an inactivated influenza vaccine. Donor details come from another sample of the same person, matched by shared clones. The sample consisted of PBMCs from blood, taken around 5 days after vaccination. The DNA sequence reads TGTGCCAGCAGTTTAGACAGATTAATGAACACTGAAGCTTTCTTT. This is translated as CASSLDRLMNTEAFF.